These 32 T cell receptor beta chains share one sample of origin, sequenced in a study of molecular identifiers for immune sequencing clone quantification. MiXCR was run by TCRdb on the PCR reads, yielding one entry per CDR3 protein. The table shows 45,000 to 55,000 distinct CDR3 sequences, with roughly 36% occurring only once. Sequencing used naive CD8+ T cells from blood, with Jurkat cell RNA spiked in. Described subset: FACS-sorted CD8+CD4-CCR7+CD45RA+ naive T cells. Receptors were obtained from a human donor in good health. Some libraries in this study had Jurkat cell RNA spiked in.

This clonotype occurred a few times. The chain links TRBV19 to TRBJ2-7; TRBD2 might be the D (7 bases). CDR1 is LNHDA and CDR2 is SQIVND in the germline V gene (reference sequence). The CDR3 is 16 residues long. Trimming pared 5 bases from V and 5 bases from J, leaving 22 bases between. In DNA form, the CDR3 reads TGTGCCAGTAGTGTCGGGGGGCGTTCGGTCTTCGACGAGCAGTACTTC. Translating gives CASSVGGRSVFDEQYF.

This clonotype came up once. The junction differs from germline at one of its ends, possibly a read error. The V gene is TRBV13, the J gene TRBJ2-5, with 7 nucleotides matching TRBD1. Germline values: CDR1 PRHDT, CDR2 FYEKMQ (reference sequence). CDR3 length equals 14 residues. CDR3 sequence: CACSNRDSKETQYF. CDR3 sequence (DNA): TGTGCCTGCAGCAACCGGGACAGCAAAGAGACCCAGTACTTC.

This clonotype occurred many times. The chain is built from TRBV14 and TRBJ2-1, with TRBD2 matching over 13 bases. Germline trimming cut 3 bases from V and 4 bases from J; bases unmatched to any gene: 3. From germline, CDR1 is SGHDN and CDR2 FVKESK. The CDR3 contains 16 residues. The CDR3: CASSHGLAGVYNEQFF. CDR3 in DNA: TGTGCCAGCAGCCATGGACTAGCGGGGGTATACAATGAGCAGTTCTTC.

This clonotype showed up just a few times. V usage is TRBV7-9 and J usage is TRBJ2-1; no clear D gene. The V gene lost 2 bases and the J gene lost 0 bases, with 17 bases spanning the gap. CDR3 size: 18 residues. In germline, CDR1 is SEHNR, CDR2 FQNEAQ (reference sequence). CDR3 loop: CASSLKSPQANSYNEQFF. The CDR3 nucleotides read TGTGCCAGCAGCTTAAAATCCCCTCAAGCGAACTCCTACAATGAGCAGTTCTTC.

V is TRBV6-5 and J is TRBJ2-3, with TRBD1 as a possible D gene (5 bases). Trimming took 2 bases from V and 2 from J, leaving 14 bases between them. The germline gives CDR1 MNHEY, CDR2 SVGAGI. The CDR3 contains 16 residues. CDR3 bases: TGTGCCAGCAGTTACACTTTGACAGCGTTCACAGATACGCAGTATTTT. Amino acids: CASSYTLTAFTDTQYF.

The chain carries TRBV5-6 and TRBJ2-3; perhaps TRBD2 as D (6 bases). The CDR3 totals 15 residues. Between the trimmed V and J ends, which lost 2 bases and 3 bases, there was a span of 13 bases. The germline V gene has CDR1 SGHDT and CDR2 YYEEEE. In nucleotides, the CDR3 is TGTGCCAGCAGCTTCGGGATACTAGCAACAGATACGCAGTATTTT. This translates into CASSFGILATDTQYF.

CDR3 sequence (DNA): TGCAGTGCTGGCCCGGGACTAGCGGGAGTCATAGATACGCAGTATTTT. It translates to CSAGPGLAGVIDTQYF. The chain is built from TRBV20-1 and TRBJ2-3; TRBD2 agrees at 14 bases. V trimming: 5 bases; J trimming: 5 bases; junction bases outside the gene matches: 9. The CDR3 is made up of 16 amino acids. Germline lookup yields CDR1 DFQATT and CDR2 SNEGSKA (reference sequence).

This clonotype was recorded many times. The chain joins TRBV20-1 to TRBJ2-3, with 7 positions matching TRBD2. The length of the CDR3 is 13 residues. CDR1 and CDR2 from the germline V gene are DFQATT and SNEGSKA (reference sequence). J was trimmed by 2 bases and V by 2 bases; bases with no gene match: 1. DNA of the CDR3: TGCAGTGCTAGACTAGCGGACACAGATACGCAGTATTTT. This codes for CSARLADTDTQYF.

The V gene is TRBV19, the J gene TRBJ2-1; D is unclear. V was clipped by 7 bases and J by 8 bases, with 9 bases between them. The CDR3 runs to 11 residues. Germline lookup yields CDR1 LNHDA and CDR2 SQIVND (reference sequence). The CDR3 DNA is TGTGCCAGTAAACATGGGTATGAGCAGTTCTTC. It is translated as CASKHGYEQFF.

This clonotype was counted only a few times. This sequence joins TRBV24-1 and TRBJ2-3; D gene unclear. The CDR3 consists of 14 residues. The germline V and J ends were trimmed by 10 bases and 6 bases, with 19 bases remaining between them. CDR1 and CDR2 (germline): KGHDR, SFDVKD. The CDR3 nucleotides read TGTGCCACTTCTGTGGGTCGTATGGCGGATACGCAGTATTTT. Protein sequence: CATSVGRMADTQYF.

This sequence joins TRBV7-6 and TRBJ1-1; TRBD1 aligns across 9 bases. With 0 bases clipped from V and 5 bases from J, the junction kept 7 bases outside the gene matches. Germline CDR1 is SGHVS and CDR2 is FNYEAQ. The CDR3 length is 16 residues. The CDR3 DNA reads TGTGCCAGCAGCTTAGCGCTTGGGACAGGGCATACTGAAGCTTTCTTT. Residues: CASSLALGTGHTEAFF.

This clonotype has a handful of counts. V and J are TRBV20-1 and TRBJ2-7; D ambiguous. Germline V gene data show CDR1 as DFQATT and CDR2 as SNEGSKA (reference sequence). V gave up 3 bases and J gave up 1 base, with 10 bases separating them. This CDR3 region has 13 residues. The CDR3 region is CSASDGNSYEQYF. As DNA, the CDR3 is TGCAGTGCTAGCGATGGGAATTCCTACGAGCAGTACTTC.

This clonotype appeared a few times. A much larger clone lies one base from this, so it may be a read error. The chain's CDR3 is CASSLCSGPTQYF. CDR3 in DNA: TGTGCCAGCAGTTTGTGTTCCGGACCTACGCAGTATTTT. The gene calls are TRBV12-3 or TRBV12-4 and TRBJ2-3, with D unclear. The germline V and J ends were trimmed by 3 bases and 8 bases, with 12 bases remaining between them. CDR3 length: 13 amino acids.

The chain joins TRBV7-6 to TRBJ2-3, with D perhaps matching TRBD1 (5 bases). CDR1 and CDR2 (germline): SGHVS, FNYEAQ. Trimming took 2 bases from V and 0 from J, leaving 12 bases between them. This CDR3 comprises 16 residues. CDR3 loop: CASSLWGQGSTDTQYF. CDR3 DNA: TGTGCCAGCAGCTTATGGGGCCAGGGTAGCACAGATACGCAGTATTTT.

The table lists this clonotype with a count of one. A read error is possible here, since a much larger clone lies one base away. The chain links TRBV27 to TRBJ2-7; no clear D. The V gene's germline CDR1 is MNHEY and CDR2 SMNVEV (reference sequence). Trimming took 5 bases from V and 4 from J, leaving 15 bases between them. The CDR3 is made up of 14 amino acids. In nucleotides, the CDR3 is TGTGCCAGCAGTCTCTTTAGCAGGAGATACGAGCAGTACTTC. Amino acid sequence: CASSLFSRRYEQYF.

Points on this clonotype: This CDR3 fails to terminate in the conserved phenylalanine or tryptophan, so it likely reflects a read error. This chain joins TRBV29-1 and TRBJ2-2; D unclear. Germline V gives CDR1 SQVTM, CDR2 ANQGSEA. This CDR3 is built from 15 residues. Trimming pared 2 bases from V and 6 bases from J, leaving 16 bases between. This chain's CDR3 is CSVEWAVGIPGELFL. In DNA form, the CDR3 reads TGCAGCGTTGAATGGGCCGTGGGGATCCCCGGGGAGCTGTTTCTT.

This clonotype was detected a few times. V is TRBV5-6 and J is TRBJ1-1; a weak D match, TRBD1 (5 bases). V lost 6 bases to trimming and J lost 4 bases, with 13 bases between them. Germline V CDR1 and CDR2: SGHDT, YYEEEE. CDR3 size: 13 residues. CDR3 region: CASNGEGLTEAFF. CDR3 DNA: TGTGCCAGCAACGGGGAGGGACTCACTGAAGCTTTCTTT.

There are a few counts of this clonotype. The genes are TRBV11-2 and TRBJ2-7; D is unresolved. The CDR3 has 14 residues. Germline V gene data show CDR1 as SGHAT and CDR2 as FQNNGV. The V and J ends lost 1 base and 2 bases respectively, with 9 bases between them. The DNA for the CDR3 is TGTGCCAGCAGCTTAGGGGTAGCAACCTACGAGCAGTACTTC. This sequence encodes CASSLGVATYEQYF.

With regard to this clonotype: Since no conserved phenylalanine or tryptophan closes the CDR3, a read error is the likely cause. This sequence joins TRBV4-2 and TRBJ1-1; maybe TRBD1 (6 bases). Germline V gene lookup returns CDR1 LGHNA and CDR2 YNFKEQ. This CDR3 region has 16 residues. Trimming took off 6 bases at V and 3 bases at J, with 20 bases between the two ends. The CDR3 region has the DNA TGTGCCAGCAGGCACCCGGCCCGGGGGCGGGACACTGAAGCTTTCTCT. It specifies CASRHPARGRDTEAFS.

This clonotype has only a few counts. The CDR3 loop is CASSSPDRNTEAFF. DNA for the CDR3: TGCGCCAGCAGCTCGCCCGACAGGAACACTGAAGCTTTCTTT. The rearrangement uses TRBV5-1 and TRBJ1-1; D may be TRBD1 (5 bases). The CDR3 is 14 residues long. Germline V gene sequence: CDR1 SGHRS, CDR2 YFSETQ. The V end was cut by 3 bases, the J end by 1 base, with 10 bases between.

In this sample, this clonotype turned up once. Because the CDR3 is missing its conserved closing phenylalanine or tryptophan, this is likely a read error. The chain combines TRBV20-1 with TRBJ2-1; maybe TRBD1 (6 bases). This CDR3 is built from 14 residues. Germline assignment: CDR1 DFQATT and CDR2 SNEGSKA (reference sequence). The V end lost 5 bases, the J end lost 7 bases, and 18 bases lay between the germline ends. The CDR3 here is CSALPLEQGNEQFL. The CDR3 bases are TGCAGTGCTCTTCCGCTCGAACAGGGTAATGAGCAGTTCCTC.

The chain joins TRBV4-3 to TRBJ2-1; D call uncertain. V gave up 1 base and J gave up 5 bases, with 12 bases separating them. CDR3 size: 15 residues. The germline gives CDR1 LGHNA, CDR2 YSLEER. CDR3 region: CASSQGPDTNNEQFF. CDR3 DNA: TGCGCCAGCAGCCAAGGGCCCGACACCAACAATGAGCAGTTCTTC.

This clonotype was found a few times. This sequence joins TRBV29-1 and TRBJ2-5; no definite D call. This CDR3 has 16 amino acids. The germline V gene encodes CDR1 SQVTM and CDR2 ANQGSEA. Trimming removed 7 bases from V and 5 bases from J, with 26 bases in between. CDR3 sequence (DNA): TGCAGCGGGATGAGGCGTAAGGGCTTCGTGGGGGAGACCCAGTACTTC. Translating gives CSGMRRKGFVGETQYF.

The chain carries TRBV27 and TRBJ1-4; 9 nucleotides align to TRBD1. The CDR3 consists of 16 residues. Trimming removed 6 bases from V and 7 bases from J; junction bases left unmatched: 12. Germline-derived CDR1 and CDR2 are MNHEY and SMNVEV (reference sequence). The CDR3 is CASRPLPGQGVEKLFF. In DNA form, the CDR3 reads TGTGCCAGCAGGCCCCTCCCGGGACAGGGAGTTGAAAAACTGTTTTTT. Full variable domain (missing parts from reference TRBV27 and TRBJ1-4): EAQVTQNPRYLITVTGKKLTVTCSQNMNHEYMSWYRQDPGLGLRQIYYSMNVEVTDKGDVPEGYKVSRKEKRNFPLILESPSPNQTSLYFCASRPLPGQGVEKLFFGSGTQLSVL.

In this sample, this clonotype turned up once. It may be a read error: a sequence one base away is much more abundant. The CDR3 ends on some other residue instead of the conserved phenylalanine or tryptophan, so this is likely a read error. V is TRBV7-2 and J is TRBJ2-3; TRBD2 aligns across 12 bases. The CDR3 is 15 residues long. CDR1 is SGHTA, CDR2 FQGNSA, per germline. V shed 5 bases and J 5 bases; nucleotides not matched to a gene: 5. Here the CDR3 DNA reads TGTGCCAGCAGCCTACTAGCGGGAGGTCTAGATACGCAGTATTCT. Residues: CASSLLAGGLDTQYS.

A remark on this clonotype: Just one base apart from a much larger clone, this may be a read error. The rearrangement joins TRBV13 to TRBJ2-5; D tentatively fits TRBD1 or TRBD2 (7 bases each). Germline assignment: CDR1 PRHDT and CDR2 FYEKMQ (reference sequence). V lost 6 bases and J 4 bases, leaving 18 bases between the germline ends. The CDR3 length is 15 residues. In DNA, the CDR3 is TGTGCCAGCAGTCCCCAGGGGGGGCGACGAGAGACCCAGTACTTC. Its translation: CASSPQGGRRETQYF. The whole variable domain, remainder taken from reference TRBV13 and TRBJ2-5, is AAGVIQSPRHLIKEKRETATLKCYPIPRHDTVYWYQQGPGQDPQFLISFYEKMQSDKGSIPDRFSAQQFSDYHSELNMSSLELGDSALYFCASSPQGGRRETQYFGPGTRLLVL.

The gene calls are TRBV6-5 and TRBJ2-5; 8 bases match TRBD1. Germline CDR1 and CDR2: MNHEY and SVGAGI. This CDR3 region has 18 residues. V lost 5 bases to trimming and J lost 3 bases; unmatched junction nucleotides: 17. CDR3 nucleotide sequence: TGTGCCAGCAGTGTCTCCCTATCGCAGGGGGCTTTGGAAGAGACCCAGTACTTC. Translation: CASSVSLSQGALEETQYF.

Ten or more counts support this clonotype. The CDR3 DNA follows: TGTGCCAGTCAGCTCTCGGGGCGGACGCAACCCACAGATACGCAGTATTTT. This encodes CASQLSGRTQPTDTQYF. The chain carries TRBV12-3 or TRBV12-4 and TRBJ2-3, with D perhaps given as TRBD1 or TRBD2 (5 bases each). The CDR3 totals 17 residues. The V end was cut by 9 bases, the J end by 2 bases, with 24 bases between.

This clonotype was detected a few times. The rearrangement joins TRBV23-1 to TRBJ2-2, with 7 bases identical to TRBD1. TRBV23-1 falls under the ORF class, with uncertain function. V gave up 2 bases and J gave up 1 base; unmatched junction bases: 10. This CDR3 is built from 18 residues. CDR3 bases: TGCGCCAGCAGTCAAAATCTCAAGACAGGGCTGAACACCGGGGAGCTGTTTTTT. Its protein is CASSQNLKTGLNTGELFF.

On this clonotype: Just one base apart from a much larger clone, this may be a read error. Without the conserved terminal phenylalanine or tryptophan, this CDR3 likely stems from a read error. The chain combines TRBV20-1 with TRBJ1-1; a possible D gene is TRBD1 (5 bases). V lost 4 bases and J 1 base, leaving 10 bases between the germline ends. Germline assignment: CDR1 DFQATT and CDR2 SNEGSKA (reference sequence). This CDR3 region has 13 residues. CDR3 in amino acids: CSATDGTNTEAFL. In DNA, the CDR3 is TGCAGTGCTACGGACGGGACGAACACTGAAGCTTTCTTA.

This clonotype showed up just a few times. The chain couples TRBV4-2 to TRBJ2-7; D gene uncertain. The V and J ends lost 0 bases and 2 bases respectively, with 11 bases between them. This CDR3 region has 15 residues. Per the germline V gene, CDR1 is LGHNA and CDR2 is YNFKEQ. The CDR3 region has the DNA TGTGCCAGCAGCCAAGACACACGGGCTACCTACGAGCAGTACTTC. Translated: CASSQDTRATYEQYF.

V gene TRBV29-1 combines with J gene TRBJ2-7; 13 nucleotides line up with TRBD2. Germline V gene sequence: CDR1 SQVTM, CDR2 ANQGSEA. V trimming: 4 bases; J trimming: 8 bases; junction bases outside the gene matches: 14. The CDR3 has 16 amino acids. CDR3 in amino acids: CSVGGTTSGRATKQYF. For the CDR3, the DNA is TGCAGCGTTGGGGGCACCACTAGCGGGAGGGCCACAAAGCAGTACTTC.